Shown below are 32 T cell receptor beta chains from a single sample sequenced in a study of T cell repertoires in ileal Crohn's disease. TCRdb's copy holds only in-frame clones and misses some; the assay was immunoSEQ multiplex PCR. The data hold about 13,000 clones, with approximately 81% observed a single time. Time point in this sample: neoterminal ileum biopsy at postoperative endoscopy, about 6 months after surgery. The sequenced sample was ileal tissue. The receptors come from an adult with Crohn's disease.

This clone was detected once. V gene TRBV10-2 combines with J gene TRBJ2-3; weak D call: TRBD1 (7 bases). The V and J ends lost 5 bases and 4 bases respectively, with 16 bases between them. CDR3 length: 15 amino acids. The germline V gene encodes CDR1 WSHSY and CDR2 SAAADI. Here the CDR3 reads CASSPDREVADTQYF. The DNA for the CDR3 is TGCGCCAGCAGTCCCGACAGGGAGGTCGCAGATACGCAGTATTTT.

This chain connects TRBV5-4 to TRBJ2-1; 8 bases map to TRBD2. The germline gives CDR1 SGHNT, CDR2 YYREEE (reference sequence). The CDR3 length is 15 residues. J lost 3 bases, V lost 4 bases, and 6 bases had no gene match. In nucleotides, the CDR3 is TGTGCCAGCAGCACGAGCGGGGGCAACTACAATGAGCAGTTCTTC. Translating gives CASSTSGGNYNEQFF.

This clone was recorded a few times. This sequence joins TRBV10-1 and TRBJ2-3; perhaps TRBD2 as D (6 bases). The germline V and J ends were trimmed by 10 bases and 1 base, with 15 bases remaining between them. The germline CDR1 and CDR2 sequences are WNHNN and SYGVQD (reference sequence). CDR3 size: 14 residues. The CDR3 DNA reads as TGCGCCATACGTCGGCGGGAAGGCACAGATACGCAGTATTTT. Its protein product is CAIRRREGTDTQYF.

In its sample, this clone was seen once. This chain joins TRBV7-9 and TRBJ1-1; maybe TRBD1 (6 bases). Germline V gene lookup returns CDR1 SEHNR and CDR2 FQNEAQ (reference sequence). The CDR3 has 13 residues. The V end lost 5 bases, the J end lost 1 base, and 8 bases lay between the germline ends. CDR3 in amino acids: CASSPTGNTEAFF. The CDR3 nucleotides are TGTGCCAGCAGCCCGACAGGGAACACTGAAGCTTTCTTT.

This chain uses TRBV5-1 with TRBJ1-3, with 7 bases identical to TRBD1. Per the germline V gene, CDR1 is SGHRS and CDR2 is YFSETQ. The CDR3 length is 14 residues. V lost 5 bases to trimming and J lost 3 bases; unmatched junction nucleotides: 5. CDR3 sequence (DNA): TGCGCCAGCAGTCTAGGGGGCGGTGGAAACACCATATATTTT. Encoded protein: CASSLGGGGNTIYF.

This sequence joins TRBV11-1 and TRBJ2-3; D perhaps matches TRBD2 (7 bases). The V and J ends lost 5 bases and 4 bases respectively, with 13 bases between them. Germline CDR1 reads SGHAT; CDR2 reads FQDESV (reference sequence). The CDR3 length is 14 residues. The DNA of the CDR3 is TGTGCCAGCAGCCAAAGGGGGGGTCCAGATACGCAGTATTTT. Amino acid sequence: CASSQRGGPDTQYF.

The V and J genes are TRBV9 and TRBJ2-1; D call uncertain. Germline CDR1 is SGDLS and CDR2 is YYNGEE. The CDR3 is 15 amino acids. V dropped 1 base and J dropped 2 bases, with 10 bases sitting between them. Here the CDR3 DNA reads TGTGCCAGCAGCGTATCAAGCGAAACCTACAATGAGCAGTTCTTC. Translation gives CASSVSSETYNEQFF.

The chain employs TRBV2 and TRBJ1-4; TRBD1 matches 7 bases. This CDR3 region has 16 residues. Germline V gene sequence: CDR1 SNHLY, CDR2 FYNNEI. V was clipped by 5 bases and J by 0 bases; unmatched bases: 6. CDR3 sequence reads: CASSKDRVATNEKLFF. The CDR3 DNA is TGTGCCAGCAGTAAAGACAGGGTTGCAACTAATGAAAAACTGTTTTTT.

V is TRBV25-1 and J is TRBJ2-1; D perhaps matches TRBD2 (5 bases). The germline V gene encodes CDR1 MGHDK and CDR2 SYGVNS. The CDR3 runs 13 residues. The V and J ends lost 1 base and 10 bases respectively, with 11 bases between them. The CDR3 sequence: CASSESVGGEQFF. The CDR3 coding sequence is TGTGCCAGCAGTGAATCAGTTGGCGGGGAGCAGTTCTTC.

The chain recombines TRBV5-4 with TRBJ2-2; 7 bases match TRBD2. This CDR3 has 13 amino acids. The V segment lost 5 bases and the J segment 8 bases; nucleotides outside the gene matches: 6. Germline values: CDR1 SGHNT, CDR2 YYREEE (reference sequence). CDR3 nucleotides: TGTGCCAGCAGAGCTACTAGCGCTGGGGAGCTGTTTTTT. Translating gives CASRATSAGELFF.

The V gene is TRBV5-4, the J gene TRBJ1-1, with D tentatively TRBD1 (6 bases). V lost 0 bases, J lost 3 bases, and 9 bases lay in between. Germline loops: CDR1 SGHNT, CDR2 YYREEE (reference sequence). This CDR3 has 14 amino acids. The CDR3 sequence: CASSLVAGDTEAFF. CDR3 DNA: TGTGCCAGCAGCTTGGTAGCAGGGGACACTGAAGCTTTCTTT.

A few counts support this clone. The genes are TRBV10-3 and TRBJ1-3; 8 nucleotides line up with TRBD1. Germline CDR1 is ENHRY and CDR2 is SYGVKD. The CDR3 has 16 residues. V lost 7 bases, J lost 0 bases, and 8 bases stayed unmatched. The CDR3 sequence is CAITQGQGSSGNTIYF. The CDR3 DNA is TGTGCCATCACCCAAGGACAGGGCAGCTCTGGAAACACCATATATTTT.

The DNA of the CDR3 is TGTGCCAGCAGCTCCCTTGCGGGAGGGCCCTACGAGCAGTACTTC. Its protein is CASSSLAGGPYEQYF. V and J are TRBV7-8 and TRBJ2-7; 9 positions agree with TRBD2. Germline loops: CDR1 SGHVS, CDR2 FQNEAQ. CDR3 length: 15 amino acids. Trimming at V came to 4 bases and at J to 2 bases, leaving 6 bases not matched to a gene.

The chain carries TRBV7-2 and TRBJ2-7; 10 bases are a match to TRBD1. The V and J ends lost 4 bases and 7 bases, in that order; junction bases with no gene match: 4. The CDR3 is 13 residues long. Germline values: CDR1 SGHTA, CDR2 FQGNSA. This CDR3 is CASSSGQGREQYF. DNA of the CDR3: TGTGCCAGCAGCTCGGGACAGGGGAGAGAGCAGTACTTC.

The V and J genes are TRBV19 and TRBJ2-1; D unresolved. Germline CDR1 LNHDA, CDR2 SQIVND (reference sequence). The CDR3 contains 16 residues. V lost 2 bases, J lost 0 bases, and 11 bases lay in between. The CDR3 protein is CASSIRGASSYNEQFF. In nucleotides, the CDR3 is TGTGCCAGTAGTATAAGAGGAGCGAGCTCCTACAATGAGCAGTTCTTC.

The chain has TRBV2 and TRBJ2-5; TRBD2 agrees at 10 bases. The junction had 4 bases not matched to a gene; V was cut back by 3 bases and J by 6 bases. The CDR3 covers 14 residues. Germline V gives CDR1 SNHLY, CDR2 FYNNEI. CDR3 region: CASSELAGVKTQYF. CDR3 bases: TGTGCCAGCAGTGAGCTAGCGGGAGTAAAGACCCAGTACTTC.

This sequence joins TRBV5-1 and TRBJ2-5; maybe TRBD2 (5 bases). Germline lookup yields CDR1 SGHRS and CDR2 YFSETQ. V shed 5 bases and J shed 1 base, with 12 bases lying between them. The CDR3 contains 14 residues. CDR3 loop: CASSVIGGQETQYF. The CDR3, as DNA: TGCGCCAGCAGTGTCATTGGAGGCCAAGAGACCCAGTACTTC.

The V gene is TRBV6-1, the J gene TRBJ1-1; a possible D gene is TRBD1 (6 bases). The CDR3 length is 15 residues. Trimming left V 0 bases short and J 5 bases short, with 13 bases between. Germline loops: CDR1 MNHNS, CDR2 SASEGT. The CDR3 DNA is TGTGCCAGCAGTGAAGCATTAGGGAGGGGGACTGAAGCTTTCTTT. This gives the protein CASSEALGRGTEAFF.

This clone appeared once. The chain carries TRBV2 and TRBJ1-2, with 10 nucleotides matching TRBD1. V was clipped by 6 bases and J by 5 bases; unmatched bases: 9. The CDR3 is 15 amino acids. Germline loops: CDR1 SNHLY, CDR2 FYNNEI. The DNA of the CDR3 is TGTGCCAGCAGCCAAGAGACAGGGGGCGCGTATGGCTACACCTTC. Its protein product is CASSQETGGAYGYTF.

The chain recombines TRBV28 with TRBJ1-6; TRBD1 agrees at 10 bases. Germline CDR1 reads MDHEN; CDR2 reads SYDVKM. The CDR3 sequence is 14 residues long. The V and J ends lost 6 bases and 8 bases, in that order; junction bases with no gene match: 4. CDR3 in DNA: TGTGCCAGCAGGGGGACAGGGGACCATTCACCCCTCCACTTT. This gives the protein CASRGTGDHSPLHF.

The chain is built from TRBV28 and TRBJ1-4; no clear D gene. V shed 3 bases and J shed 5 bases, with 7 bases lying between them. This CDR3 spans 13 amino acids. The V gene's germline CDR1 is MDHEN and CDR2 SYDVKM. This CDR3 reads CASSFGMNEKLFF. CDR3 DNA sequence: TGTGCCAGCAGTTTCGGGATGAATGAAAAACTGTTTTTT.

CDR3: CASSLLAQNSGNTIYF. The CDR3 nucleotides read TGTGCCAGCAGCTTGCTAGCCCAGAACTCTGGAAACACCATATATTTT. V gene TRBV5-6 combines with J gene TRBJ1-3; D is unresolved. Germline assignment: CDR1 SGHDT and CDR2 YYEEEE. This CDR3 contains 16 residues. Trimming left V 1 base short and J 0 bases short, with 11 bases between. The full variable domain, rest sourced from reference TRBV5-6 and TRBJ1-3, is DAGVTQSPTHLIKTRGQQVTLRCSPKSGHDTVSWYQQALGQGPQFIFQYYEEEERQRGNFPDRFSGHQFPNYSSELNVNALLLGDSALYLCASSLLAQNSGNTIYFGEGSWLTVV.

The chain carries TRBV7-5 and TRBJ1-4; the listed D gene, TRBD1, was not tested against the DNA. TRBV7-5 is designated a pseudogene. The CDR3 runs 14 residues. CDR3 sequence reads: CARIGQGAQEKLFF. DNA of the CDR3: TGTGCCAGAATCGGACAGGGGGCCCAGGAAAAACTGTTTTTT.

This clone has only a few counts. In nucleotides, the CDR3 is TGTGCCAGTTCCCTGGGGACCGGACAGGTCTCTGGAAACACCATATATTTT. Protein product: CASSLGTGQVSGNTIYF. The V and J genes are TRBV19 and TRBJ1-3; TRBD1 matches 7 bases. V gave up 8 bases and J gave up 0 bases; unmatched junction bases: 13. Germline V gives CDR1 LNHDA, CDR2 SQIVND (reference sequence). This CDR3 region has 17 residues.

This chain joins TRBV9 and TRBJ1-1; D remains ambiguous. CDR3 length: 15 residues. From germline, CDR1 is SGDLS and CDR2 YYNGEE. Trimming left V 0 bases short and J 1 base short, with 10 bases between. The CDR3 sequence is CASSVGLGTNTEAFF. As DNA, the CDR3 is TGTGCCAGCAGCGTAGGGCTGGGCACGAACACTGAAGCTTTCTTT.

The chain recombines TRBV2 with TRBJ1-1, with 7 bases that match TRBD1. The junction had 15 bases not matched to a gene; V was cut back by 7 bases and J by 4 bases. The germline V gene has CDR1 SNHLY and CDR2 FYNNEI. There are 16 residues in the CDR3. The CDR3 DNA reads TGTGCCAGCACCGCGGACAGGCCTTTGGTGGGCACTGAAGCTTTCTTT. Translated, it gives CASTADRPLVGTEAFF.

Regarding this clone: At the DNA level, this CDR3 is encoded by other sequences in the same sample as well. This rearrangement joins TRBV18 to TRBJ1-2, with 9 nucleotides matching TRBD1. With V trimmed by 3 bases and J by 4 bases, 0 bases remained unmatched. The CDR3 totals 13 residues. Germline V gives CDR1 KGHSH, CDR2 LQKENI. CDR3 protein: CASSPTGGYGYTF. The CDR3 DNA is TGTGCCAGCTCACCGACAGGGGGCTATGGCTACACCTTC. Combining the CDR3 with reference TRBV18 and TRBJ1-2 gives the whole variable domain NAGVMQNPRHLVRRRGQEARLRCSPMKGHSHVYWYRQLPEEGLKFMVYLQKENIIDESGMPKERFSAEFPKEGPSILRIQQVVRGDSAAYFCASSPTGGYGYTFGSGTRLTVV.

In regard to this clone: At one boundary the junction diverges from the germline segment, which might be a read error. The J gene is TRBJ2-5, the V gene TRBV6-1, with D perhaps assigned TRBD1 or TRBD2 (5 bases each). The CDR3 is 17 amino acids. Germline V gene data show CDR1 as MNHNS and CDR2 as SASEGT. The CDR3 DNA is TGTGCCAGCAGCGAAGGGGCGGGTCCGAGAGGCCAAGAGACCCAGTACTTC. Translating gives CASSEGAGPRGQETQYF.

This clone has just a few counts. The rearrangement links TRBV5-6 to TRBJ2-7; possibly TRBD2 for D (5 bases). V was trimmed by 1 base and J by 3 bases, leaving 5 bases between them. The germline V gene encodes CDR1 SGHDT and CDR2 YYEEEE. The CDR3 length is 12 residues. CDR3 in amino acids: CASSLRGYEQYF. The CDR3, as DNA: TGTGCCAGCAGCTTGCGGGGCTACGAGCAGTACTTC.

The chain links TRBV11-2 to TRBJ1-6; perhaps TRBD1 as D (5 bases). This CDR3 comprises 13 residues. Germline V gives CDR1 SGHAT, CDR2 FQNNGV. V dropped 5 bases and J dropped 10 bases, with 12 bases sitting between them. The CDR3 DNA follows: TGTGCCAGCAGCAGTCAGGGTGGGTCACCCCTCCACTTT. It yields the protein CASSSQGGSPLHF.

This chain connects TRBV5-4 to TRBJ1-5; D gene ambiguous. Germline V gene sequence: CDR1 SGHNT, CDR2 YYREEE (reference sequence). CDR3 size: 13 residues. Trimming pared 0 bases from V and 4 bases from J, leaving 5 bases between. The CDR3 is CASSLDQNQPQHF. The CDR3 region has the DNA TGTGCCAGCAGCTTGGATCAGAATCAGCCCCAGCATTTT.

The rearrangement links TRBV10-3 to TRBJ1-6; D uncertain. Germline CDR1 and CDR2: ENHRY and SYGVKD. The CDR3 spans 13 residues. V lost 2 bases, J lost 14 bases, and 13 bases lay in between. The CDR3 here is CAISEEAPLALHF. As DNA, the CDR3 is TGTGCCATCAGTGAGGAGGCCCCTCTAGCCCTCCACTTT.